This T cell receptor (beta chain) was observed in a study of T cells in Graves' hyperthyroidism and ophthalmopathy. This clonotype has a count of ten or more. The antigen remains unidentified. Study-wide results and caveats: Ophthalmopathy stood apart from stable hyperthyroidism in a 13 V-J model.

From RNA transcripts, TCR beta CDR3 regions were amplified. Initially, a first-round RT-PCR of the TCR CDR3 employed the HTBI primer set. TCRdb itself ran the multiplex PCR reads through MiXCR, one entry per CDR3 protein. The repertoire holds more than 500,000 distinct CDR3 sequences, with over 45% as singletons. The TCR was taken from an adult woman with Graves' disease, either hyperthyroidism or ophthalmopathy (not recorded which). Material: peripheral blood or thyroid tissue (not recorded which).

The CDR3 reads CSATGNSYEQYF. CDR3 coding DNA: TGCAGTGCTACAGGGAATTCCTACGAGCAGTACTTC. The V and J genes are TRBV20-1 and TRBJ2-7; perhaps TRBD1 as D (5 bases). CDR3 size: 12 residues. Germline lookup yields CDR1 DFQATT and CDR2 SNEGSKA (reference sequence). V dropped 4 bases and J dropped 1 base, with 8 bases sitting between them.